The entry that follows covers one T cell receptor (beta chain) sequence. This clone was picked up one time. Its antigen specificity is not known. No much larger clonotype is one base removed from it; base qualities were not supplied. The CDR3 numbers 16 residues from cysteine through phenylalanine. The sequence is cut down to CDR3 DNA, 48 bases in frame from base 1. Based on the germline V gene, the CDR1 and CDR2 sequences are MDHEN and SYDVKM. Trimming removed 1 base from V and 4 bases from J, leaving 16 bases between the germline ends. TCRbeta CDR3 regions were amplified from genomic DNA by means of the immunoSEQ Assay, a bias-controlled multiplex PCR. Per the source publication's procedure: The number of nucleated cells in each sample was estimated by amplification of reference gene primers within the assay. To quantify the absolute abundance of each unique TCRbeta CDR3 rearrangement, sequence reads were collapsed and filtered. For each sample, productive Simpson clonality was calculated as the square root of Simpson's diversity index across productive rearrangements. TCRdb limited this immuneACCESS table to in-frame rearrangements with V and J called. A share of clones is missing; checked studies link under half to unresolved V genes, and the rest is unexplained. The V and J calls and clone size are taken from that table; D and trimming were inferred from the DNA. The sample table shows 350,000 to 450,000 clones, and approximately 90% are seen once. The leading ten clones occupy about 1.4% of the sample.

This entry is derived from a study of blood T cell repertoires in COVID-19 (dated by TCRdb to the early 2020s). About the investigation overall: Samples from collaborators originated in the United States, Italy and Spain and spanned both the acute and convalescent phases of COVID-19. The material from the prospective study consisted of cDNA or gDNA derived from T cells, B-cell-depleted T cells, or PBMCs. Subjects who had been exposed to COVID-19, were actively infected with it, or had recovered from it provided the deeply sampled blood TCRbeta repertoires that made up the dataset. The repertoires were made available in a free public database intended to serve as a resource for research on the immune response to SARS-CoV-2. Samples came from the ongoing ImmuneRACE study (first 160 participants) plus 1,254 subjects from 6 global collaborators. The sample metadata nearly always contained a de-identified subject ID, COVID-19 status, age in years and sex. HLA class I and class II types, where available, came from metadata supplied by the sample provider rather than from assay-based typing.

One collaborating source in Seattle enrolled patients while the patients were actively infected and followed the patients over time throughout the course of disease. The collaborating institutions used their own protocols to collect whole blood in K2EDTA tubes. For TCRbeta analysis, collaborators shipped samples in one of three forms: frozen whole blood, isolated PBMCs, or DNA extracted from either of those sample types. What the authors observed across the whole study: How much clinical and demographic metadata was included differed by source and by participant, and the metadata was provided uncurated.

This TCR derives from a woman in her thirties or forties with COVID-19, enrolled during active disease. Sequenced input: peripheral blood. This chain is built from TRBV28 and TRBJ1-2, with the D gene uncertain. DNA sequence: TGTGCCAGCAGTTTATTCGGGATTCGGGCAAGCTATGGCTACACCTTC. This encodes CASSLFGIRASYGYTF.